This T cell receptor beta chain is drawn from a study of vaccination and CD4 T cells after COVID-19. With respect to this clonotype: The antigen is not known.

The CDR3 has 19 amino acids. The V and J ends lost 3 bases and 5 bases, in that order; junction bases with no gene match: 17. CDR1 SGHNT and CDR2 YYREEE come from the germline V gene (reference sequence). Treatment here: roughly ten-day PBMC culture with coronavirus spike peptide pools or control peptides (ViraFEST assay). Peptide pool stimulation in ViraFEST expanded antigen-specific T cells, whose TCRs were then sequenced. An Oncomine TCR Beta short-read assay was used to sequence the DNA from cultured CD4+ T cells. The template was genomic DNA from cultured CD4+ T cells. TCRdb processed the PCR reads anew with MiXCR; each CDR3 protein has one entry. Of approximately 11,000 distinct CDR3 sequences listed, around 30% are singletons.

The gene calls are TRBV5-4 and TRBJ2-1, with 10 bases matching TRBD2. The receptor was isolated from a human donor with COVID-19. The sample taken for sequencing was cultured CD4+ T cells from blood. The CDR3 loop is CASSSWGQRGGKKHNEQFF. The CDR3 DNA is TGTGCCAGCAGCTCGTGGGGACAGCGGGGGGGCAAGAAGCACAATGAGCAGTTCTTC.